The 27 T cell receptor beta chains below come from one sample, sequenced in a study of blood T cell repertoires in COVID-19. The assay was immunoSEQ multiplex PCR, and TCRdb's table has in-frame clones only and misses some. The data hold about 230,000 clones, with roughly 84% observed a single time. Input material: peripheral blood. The receptors stem from a man aged 40-55 years who had recovered from COVID-19.

V is TRBV5-8 and J is TRBJ1-5; TRBD1 matches at 8 bases. In germline, CDR1 is SGHTS, CDR2 YDEGEE. Trimming removed 0 bases from V and 1 base from J; junction bases left unmatched: 0. This CDR3 is 15 amino acids long. The CDR3: CASSLGQGSNQPQHF. Here the CDR3 DNA reads TGTGCCAGCAGCTTGGGACAGGGGAGCAATCAGCCCCAGCATTTT. Based on the CDR3 plus reference TRBV5-8 and TRBJ1-5, the full variable domain is EAGVTQSPTHLIKTRGQQATLRCSPISGHTSVYWYQQALGLGLQFLLWYDEGEERNRGNFPPRFSGRQFPNYSSELNVNALELEDSALYLCASSLGQGSNQPQHFGDGTRLSIL.

This chain connects TRBV11-3 to TRBJ2-5; D gene uncertain. The V gene's germline CDR1 is SGHNT and CDR2 YENEEA. This CDR3 has 13 residues. Trimming pared 2 bases from V and 7 bases from J, leaving 11 bases between. The DNA of the CDR3 is TGTGCCAGCAGCTTATTATACGGCGGGACCCAGTACTTC. Amino acids: CASSLLYGGTQYF. The whole variable domain, remainder taken from reference TRBV11-3 and TRBJ2-5, is EAGVVQSPRYKIIEKKQPVAFWCNPISGHNTLYWYLQNLGQGPELLIRYENEEAVDDSQLPKDRFSAERLKGVDSTLKIQPAELGDSAVYLCASSLLYGGTQYFGPGTRLLVL.

This clone was found once. This chain joins TRBV11-2 and TRBJ1-1; D perhaps matches TRBD1 (5 bases). Trimming took off 3 bases at V and 4 bases at J, with 18 bases between the two ends. This CDR3 region has 16 residues. CDR1 SGHAT and CDR2 FQNNGV come from the germline V gene. The CDR3 DNA follows: TGTGCCAGCAGCTTTAGGCGTGGGTCGGGGGTCACTGAAGCTTTCTTT. It translates to CASSFRRGSGVTEAFF. The whole variable domain, remainder taken from reference TRBV11-2 and TRBJ1-1, is EAGVAQSPRYKIIEKRQSVAFWCNPISGHATLYWYQQILGQGPKLLIQFQNNGVVDDSQLPKDRFSAERLKGVDSTLKIQPAKLEDSAVYLCASSFRRGSGVTEAFFGQGTRLTVV.

J is TRBJ2-1 and V is TRBV2, with D perhaps TRBD2 (5 bases). Germline CDR1 is SNHLY and CDR2 is FYNNEI. The CDR3 has 11 residues. Deletions cut 3 bases from V and 13 bases from J, with 10 bases between. CDR3 protein: CASSEGGPQFF. CDR3 nucleotides: TGTGCCAGCAGTGAGGGCGGGCCCCAGTTCTTC.

For the CDR3, the DNA is TGTGCCAGCAAGGGAGGGTTGACTGGAAACACCATATATTTT. Translation: CASKGGLTGNTIYF. This chain links TRBV6-5 with TRBJ1-3, with D uncertain. This CDR3 is 14 amino acids long. V was shortened by 7 bases and J by 2 bases, with 12 bases between the two germline ends. The germline CDR1 and CDR2 sequences are MNHEY and SVGAGI.

The chain links TRBV30 to TRBJ1-6; D is perhaps TRBD1 (6 bases). The length of the CDR3 is 12 residues. The V end was cut by 2 bases, the J end by 9 bases, with 8 bases between. Germline V gene lookup returns CDR1 GTSNPN and CDR2 SVGIG (reference sequence). CDR3 in amino acids: CAWSKQGSPLHF. The CDR3 nucleotides are TGTGCCTGGAGTAAACAGGGTTCACCCCTCCACTTT.

The V gene is TRBV29-1, the J gene TRBJ1-1; D perhaps matches TRBD1 (6 bases). This CDR3 comprises 15 residues. Germline values: CDR1 SQVTM, CDR2 ANQGSEA. V was pared by 6 bases and J by 2 bases, with 19 bases between. CDR3 protein: CSVLPGASVNTEAFF. The DNA of the CDR3 is TGCAGCGTACTTCCAGGGGCAAGTGTTAACACTGAAGCTTTCTTT.

This clone has only a few counts. The chain links TRBV6-6 to TRBJ1-5; 7 bases align to TRBD1. The CDR3 sequence is 14 residues long. The V gene's germline CDR1 is MNHNY and CDR2 SVGAGI (reference sequence). V was pared by 6 bases and J by 4 bases, with 6 bases of the junction left unmatched. The DNA of the CDR3 is TGTGCCAGCAGAAACTACAGGGGTAATCAGCCCCAGCATTTT. As protein: CASRNYRGNQPQHF.

V gene TRBV3-1 (or the pseudogene TRBV3-2) combines with J gene TRBJ2-7; possible D gene TRBD2, 7 bases. This CDR3 has 16 residues. Trimming shortened V by 4 bases and J by 2 bases, and 18 bases separated the two germline ends. Germline-derived CDR1 and CDR2 are LGHDT and YNNKEL (reference sequence). CDR3 DNA sequence: TGTGCCAGCAGCCTAAGGTGGGCGGGGGCCCCCTACGAGCAGTACTTC. Amino acid sequence: CASSLRWAGAPYEQYF.

V usage is TRBV29-1 and J usage is TRBJ2-3; a possible D gene is TRBD2 (6 bases). Trimming shortened V by 4 bases and J by 4 bases, and 21 bases separated the two germline ends. The germline gives CDR1 SQVTM, CDR2 ANQGSEA. The CDR3 has 16 amino acids. CDR3 DNA: TGCAGCGTTGTCGAGGCGGGCGGGAACTTTCCAGATACGCAGTATTTT. Protein: CSVVEAGGNFPDTQYF.

This chain connects TRBV6-5 to TRBJ1-1; 10 positions match TRBD1. Germline CDR1 and CDR2: MNHEY and SVGAGI. J lost 3 bases, V lost 6 bases, and 7 bases had no gene match. This CDR3 has 15 amino acids. CDR3 sequence: CASSSPGQGYTEAFF. The CDR3 nucleotides are TGTGCCAGCAGCTCCCCGGGACAGGGGTACACTGAAGCTTTCTTT.

CDR3: CASSPRLPPNTDTQYF. In DNA form, the CDR3 reads TGCGCCAGCAGCCCGAGACTACCTCCAAACACGGATACGCAGTATTTT. This chain uses TRBV10-2 with TRBJ2-3; a possible D gene is TRBD2 (5 bases). There are 16 residues in the CDR3. Trimming cost V 6 bases and J 6 bases, with 22 bases left between them. CDR1 is WSHSY, CDR2 SAAADI, per germline.

V usage is TRBV6-2 or TRBV6-3 and J usage is TRBJ1-2; D is possibly TRBD1 (5 bases). The CDR3 sequence is 13 residues long. CDR1 is MNHEY, CDR2 SVGEGT, per germline. The V end was cut by 5 bases, the J end by 4 bases, with 11 bases between. CDR3 region: CASSLPDSYGYTF. The CDR3, as DNA: TGTGCCAGCAGTCTCCCTGACAGCTATGGCTACACCTTC.

The chain has TRBV7-8 and TRBJ1-2; unclear D gene. The CDR3 runs 17 residues. Trimming shortened V by 2 bases and J by 4 bases, and 20 bases separated the two germline ends. Germline CDR1 is SGHVS and CDR2 is FQNEAQ. This chain's CDR3 is CASSLKAGSFHSYGYTF. CDR3 bases: TGTGCCAGCAGCTTAAAGGCAGGCTCATTCCACTCCTATGGCTACACCTTC.

V usage is TRBV19 and J usage is TRBJ1-2; D not resolved. From germline, CDR1 is LNHDA and CDR2 SQIVND (reference sequence). The CDR3 spans 11 residues. Trimming took off 6 bases at V and 2 bases at J, with 4 bases between the two ends. The CDR3 loop is CASSQNYGYTF. In nucleotides, the CDR3 is TGTGCCAGTAGCCAAAACTATGGCTACACCTTC.

This clone was detected only once. The rearrangement links TRBV5-5 to TRBJ2-3; the D is unclear. The CDR3 has 13 amino acids. Trimming cost V 1 base and J 2 bases, with 5 bases left between them. Per germline, CDR1 SGHKS and CDR2 YYEKEE (reference sequence). As DNA, the CDR3 is TGTGCCAGCAGCTTGACTCACACAGATACGCAGTATTTT. Translation: CASSLTHTDTQYF.

The rearrangement links TRBV10-3 to TRBJ2-7; D ambiguous. From germline, CDR1 is ENHRY and CDR2 SYGVKD. Between the trimmed V and J ends, which lost 10 bases and 0 bases, there was a span of 19 bases. CDR3 length: 15 amino acids. Here the CDR3 reads CASAAQASASYEQYF. As DNA, the CDR3 is TGTGCCAGCGCTGCCCAGGCTTCAGCCTCCTACGAGCAGTACTTC.

This chain links TRBV5-4 with TRBJ1-1; TRBD1 aligns across 8 bases. Looked up from germline, CDR1 is SGHNT and CDR2 is YYREEE (reference sequence). CDR3 length equals 13 residues. Losses at the gene ends were 6 bases for V and 4 bases for J; bases not matched to a gene: 5. This CDR3 is CASTNTGGTEAFF. The CDR3 DNA is TGTGCCAGCACAAACACAGGGGGCACTGAAGCTTTCTTT.

The table lists this clone with a count of one. The V gene is TRBV9, the J gene TRBJ2-5, with D possibly matching TRBD2 (6 bases). The CDR3 extends over 14 amino acids. From germline, CDR1 is SGDLS and CDR2 YYNGEE. With 1 base removed from V and 4 bases from J, the gap between germline ends came to 11 bases. The CDR3 sequence is CASSVTGDGETQYF. CDR3 in DNA: TGTGCCAGCAGCGTAACGGGAGACGGAGAGACCCAGTACTTC.

The J gene is TRBJ1-1, the V gene TRBV7-9; D call uncertain. Trimming stripped 5 bases from V and 1 base from J, with 14 bases between. This CDR3 has 15 amino acids. In germline, CDR1 is SEHNR, CDR2 FQNEAQ (reference sequence). The CDR3 nucleotides read TGTGCCAGCAGCACACCTGAGGTAGCGAACACTGAAGCTTTCTTT. Protein: CASSTPEVANTEAFF.

Concerning this clone: This may be a read error, as it is one base from a much larger clone. V gene TRBV2 combines with J gene TRBJ2-1; 9 nucleotides match TRBD1. The CDR3 sequence is 14 residues long. Germline values: CDR1 SNHLY, CDR2 FYNNEI. The CDR3 nucleotides read TGTGCCAACAGTGGGGACAGGGCCTACAATGAGCAGTTCTTC. Protein: CANSGDRAYNEQFF.

The rearrangement uses TRBV30 and TRBJ2-7, with D possibly matching TRBD2 (5 bases). V lost 0 bases, J lost 0 bases, and 12 bases lay in between. This CDR3 is 15 amino acids long. Germline values: CDR1 GTSNPN, CDR2 SVGIG (reference sequence). CDR3 loop: CAWSVPSRGSYEQYF. CDR3 DNA: TGTGCCTGGAGTGTACCTAGCCGAGGCTCCTACGAGCAGTACTTC.

The chain employs TRBV11-2 and TRBJ1-2, with D possibly TRBD1 on 6 matching bases. Trimming cost V 5 bases and J 6 bases, with 13 bases left between them. CDR3 length equals 13 residues. Germline loops: CDR1 SGHAT, CDR2 FQNNGV. CDR3 sequence (DNA): TGTGCCAGCAGCGCAGGACAGCTAAATGGCTACACCTTC. Its protein product is CASSAGQLNGYTF.

The chain links TRBV10-3 to TRBJ2-5; TRBD2 matches at 10 bases. V dropped 8 bases and J dropped 0; count of bases not matched to a gene: 3. The CDR3 runs 14 residues. Germline assignment: CDR1 ENHRY and CDR2 SYGVKD. The CDR3 here is CAIALAGDQETQYF. Here the CDR3 DNA reads TGTGCCATCGCCCTAGCGGGGGACCAAGAGACCCAGTACTTC.

This chain joins TRBV7-9 and TRBJ1-2, with D perhaps TRBD1 (5 bases). Per germline, CDR1 SEHNR and CDR2 FQNEAQ (reference sequence). The CDR3 has 12 amino acids. V was pared by 1 base and J by 10 bases, with 10 bases between. As DNA, the CDR3 is TGTGCCAGCAGCTTAGGGCGGGACGCCTACACCTTC. Translation gives CASSLGRDAYTF.

This sequence joins TRBV3-1 (or the pseudogene TRBV3-2) and TRBJ2-5; D is uncertain. Germline CDR1 and CDR2: LGHDT and YNNKEL (reference sequence). Trimming removed 1 base at V and 5 bases at J, with 11 bases between. This CDR3 contains 14 residues. In nucleotides, the CDR3 is TGTGCCAGCAGCCAAGTGTCTAGTCAGGAGACCCAGTACTTC. Encoded protein: CASSQVSSQETQYF.

The chain links TRBV2 to TRBJ2-5; unclear D gene. The V and J ends lost 7 bases and 4 bases respectively, with 7 bases between them. In germline, CDR1 is SNHLY, CDR2 FYNNEI. CDR3 length equals 11 residues. The CDR3 nucleotides are TGTGCCAGCACCCTTAGAGAGACCCAGTACTTC. Encoded protein: CASTLRETQYF. The entire variable domain, with the rest obtained from reference TRBV2 and TRBJ2-5, is as follows: EPEVTQTPSHQVTQMGQEVILRCVPISNHLYFYWYRQILGQKVEFLVSFYNNEISEKSEIFDDQFSVERPDGSNFTLKIRSTKLEDSAMYFCASTLRETQYFGPGTRLLVL.